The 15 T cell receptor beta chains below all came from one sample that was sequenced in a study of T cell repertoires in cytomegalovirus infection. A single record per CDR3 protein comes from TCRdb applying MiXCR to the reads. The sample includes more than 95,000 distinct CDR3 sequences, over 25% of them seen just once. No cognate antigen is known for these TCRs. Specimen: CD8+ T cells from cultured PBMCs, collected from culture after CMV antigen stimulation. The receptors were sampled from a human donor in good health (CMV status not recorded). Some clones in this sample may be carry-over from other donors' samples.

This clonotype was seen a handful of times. The CDR3 DNA reads as TGCGCCAGCAGCTTGACAGGGATGGCTGGGACTGAAGCTTTCTTT. Translating gives CASSLTGMAGTEAFF. The chain is built from TRBV5-1 and TRBJ1-1, with a possible D match to TRBD1 (6 bases). This CDR3 has 15 amino acids. Germline lookup yields CDR1 SGHRS and CDR2 YFSETQ. The V end was cut by 1 base, the J end by 5 bases, with 15 bases between.

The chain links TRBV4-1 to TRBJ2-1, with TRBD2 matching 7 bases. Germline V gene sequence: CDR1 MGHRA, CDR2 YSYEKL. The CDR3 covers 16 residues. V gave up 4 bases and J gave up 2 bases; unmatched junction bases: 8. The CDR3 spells CASSPKIRGAYNEQFF. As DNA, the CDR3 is TGCGCCAGCAGCCCAAAGATCCGGGGGGCCTACAATGAGCAGTTCTTC.

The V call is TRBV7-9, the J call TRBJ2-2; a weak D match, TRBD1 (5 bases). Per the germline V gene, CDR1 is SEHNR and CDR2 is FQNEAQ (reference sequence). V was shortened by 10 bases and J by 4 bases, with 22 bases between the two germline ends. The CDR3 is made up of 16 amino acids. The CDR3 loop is CATGPPTGPRTGELFF. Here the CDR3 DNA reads TGTGCCACCGGACCCCCCACAGGCCCGCGCACCGGGGAGCTGTTTTTT.

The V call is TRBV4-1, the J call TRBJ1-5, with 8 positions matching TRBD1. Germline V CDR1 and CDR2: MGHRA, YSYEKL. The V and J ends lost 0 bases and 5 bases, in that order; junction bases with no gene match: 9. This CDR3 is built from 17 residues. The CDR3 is CASSQEWTGLDDQPQHF. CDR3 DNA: TGCGCCAGCAGCCAAGAATGGACAGGGTTGGACGATCAGCCCCAGCATTTT.

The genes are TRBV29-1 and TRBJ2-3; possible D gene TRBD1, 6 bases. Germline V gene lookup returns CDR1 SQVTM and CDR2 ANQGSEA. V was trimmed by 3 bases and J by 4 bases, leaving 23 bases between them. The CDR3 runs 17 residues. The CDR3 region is CSVDGGAARGRADTQYF. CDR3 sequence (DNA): TGCAGCGTTGATGGGGGCGCGGCCCGCGGAAGGGCAGATACGCAGTATTTT.

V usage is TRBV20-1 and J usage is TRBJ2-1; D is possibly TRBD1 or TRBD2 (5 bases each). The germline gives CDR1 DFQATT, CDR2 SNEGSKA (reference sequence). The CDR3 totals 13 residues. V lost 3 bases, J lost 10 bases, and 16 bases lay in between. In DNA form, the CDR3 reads TGCAGTGCTAGGGACGGGGCTACCAAGGAGCAGTTCTTC. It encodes CSARDGATKEQFF.

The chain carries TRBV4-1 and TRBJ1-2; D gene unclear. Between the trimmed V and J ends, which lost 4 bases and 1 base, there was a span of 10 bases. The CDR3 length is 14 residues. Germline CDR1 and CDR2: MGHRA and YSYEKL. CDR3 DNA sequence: TGCGCCAGCAGCCCCTCGACGGTTAACTATGGCTACACCTTC. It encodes CASSPSTVNYGYTF.

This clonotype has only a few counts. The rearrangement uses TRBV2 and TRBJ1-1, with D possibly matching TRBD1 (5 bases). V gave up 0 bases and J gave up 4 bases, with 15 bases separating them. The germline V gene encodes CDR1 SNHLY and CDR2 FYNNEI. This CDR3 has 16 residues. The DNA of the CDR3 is TGTGCCAGCAGTGAAGCGCCGAGGGGAGTGAGCACTGAAGCTTTCTTT. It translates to CASSEAPRGVSTEAFF.

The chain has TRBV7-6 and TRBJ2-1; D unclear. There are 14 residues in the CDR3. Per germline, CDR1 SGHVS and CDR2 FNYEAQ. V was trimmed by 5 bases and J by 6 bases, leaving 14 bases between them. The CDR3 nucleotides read TGTGCCAGCAGCCCACCTCAGGATGGCAATGAGCAGTTCTTC. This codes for CASSPPQDGNEQFF.

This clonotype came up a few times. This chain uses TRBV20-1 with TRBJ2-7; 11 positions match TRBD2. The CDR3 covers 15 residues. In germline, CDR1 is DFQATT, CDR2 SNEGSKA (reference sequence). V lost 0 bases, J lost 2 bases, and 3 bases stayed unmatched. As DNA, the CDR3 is TGCAGTGCTAGAGAAAGACTAGCGGGGACCTACGAGCAGTACTTC. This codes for CSARERLAGTYEQYF.

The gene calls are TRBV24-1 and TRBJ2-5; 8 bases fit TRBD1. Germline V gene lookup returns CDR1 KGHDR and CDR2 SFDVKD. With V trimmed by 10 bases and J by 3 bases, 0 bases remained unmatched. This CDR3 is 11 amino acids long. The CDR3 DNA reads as TGTGCCACGGGACAGGAAGAGACCCAGTACTTC. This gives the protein CATGQEETQYF.

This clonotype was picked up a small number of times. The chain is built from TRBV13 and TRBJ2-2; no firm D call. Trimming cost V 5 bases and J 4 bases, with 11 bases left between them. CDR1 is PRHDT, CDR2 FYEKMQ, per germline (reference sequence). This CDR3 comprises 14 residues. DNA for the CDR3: TGTGCCAGCAGCGACCAGAAGGTCACCGGGGAGCTGTTTTTT. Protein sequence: CASSDQKVTGELFF.

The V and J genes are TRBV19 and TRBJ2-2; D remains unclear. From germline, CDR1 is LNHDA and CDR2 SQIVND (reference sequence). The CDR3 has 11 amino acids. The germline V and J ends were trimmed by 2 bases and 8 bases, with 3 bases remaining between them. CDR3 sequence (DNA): TGTGCCAGTAGTATAACTGGGGAGCTGTTTTTT. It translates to CASSITGELFF.

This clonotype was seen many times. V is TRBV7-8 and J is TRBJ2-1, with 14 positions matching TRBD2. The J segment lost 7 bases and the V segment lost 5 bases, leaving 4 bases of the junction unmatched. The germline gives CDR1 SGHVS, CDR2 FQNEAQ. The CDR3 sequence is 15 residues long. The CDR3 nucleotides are TGTGCCAGCAGCCCGGGACTAGCGGGGGTAAATGAGCAGTTCTTC. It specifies CASSPGLAGVNEQFF.

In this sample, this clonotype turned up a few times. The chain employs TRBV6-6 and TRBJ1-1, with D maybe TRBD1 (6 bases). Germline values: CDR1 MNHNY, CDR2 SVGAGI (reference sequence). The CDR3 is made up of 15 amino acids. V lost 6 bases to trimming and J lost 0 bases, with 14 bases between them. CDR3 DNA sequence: TGTGCCAGCAGGGGACCAGGGGAGTTGAACACTGAAGCTTTCTTT. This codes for CASRGPGELNTEAFF.